This is a list of T cell receptor beta chains from one sample in a study of blood T cell repertoires in COVID-19. Assay used: immunoSEQ multiplex PCR; TCRdb lists only in-frame clones, some missing. The table lists fewer than 350,000 clones, roughly nine tenths of them singletons. The material sequenced was peripheral blood. These receptor sequences come from a woman in her 30s with COVID-19, enrolled during active disease. Each CDR3 is given with its conserved first and last residue. D genes are given only for firm matches. Clone sizes are given selectively: once, few, many, or a class where the clone is expanded.

j_call: TRBJ2-7; d_call: TRBD1; v_call: TRBV13; clone_size: few; cdr3_nt: TGTGCCAGCAGCCCCGGGACAGTCTCCTACGAACAGTACTTC; cdr3_aa: CASSPGTVSYEQYF
j_call: TRBJ1-1; d_call: TRBD1; v_call: TRBV7-9; clone_size: NA; cdr3_nt: TGTGCCGGGACAGGAGGGAACACTGAAGCTTTCTTT; cdr3_aa: CAGTGGNTEAFF
j_call: TRBJ2-6; d_call: NA; v_call: TRBV27; clone_size: NA; cdr3_nt: TGTGCCAGCAGTTTCGGGCCGGGATCTGGGGCCAACGTCCTGACTTTC; cdr3_aa: CASSFGPGSGANVLTF
j_call: TRBJ1-3; d_call: NA; v_call: TRBV5-6; clone_size: once; cdr3_nt: TGTGCCAGCAGGTTCTTCTCTGGAAACACCATATATTTT; cdr3_aa: CASRFFSGNTIYF
j_call: TRBJ1-5; d_call: TRBD1; v_call: TRBV5-5; clone_size: NA; cdr3_nt: TGTGCCAGCAGCTTGAGGGGGCGTATTGAGCCCCAGCATTTT; cdr3_aa: CASSLRGRIEPQHF
j_call: TRBJ2-5; d_call: TRBD2; v_call: TRBV29-1; clone_size: NA; cdr3_nt: TGCAGCGTCGGGGGGGTTTTTTTGACAGACCACAGACAAGAGACCCAGTACTTC; cdr3_aa: CSVGGVFLTDHRQETQYF
j_call: TRBJ2-2; d_call: TRBD2; v_call: TRBV6-4; clone_size: few; cdr3_nt: TGTGCCAGCAGCGCCGACAGCGGACTAGCTGGCGGGGAGCTGTTTTTT; cdr3_aa: CASSADSGLAGGELFF
j_call: TRBJ2-3; d_call: NA; v_call: TRBV5-4; clone_size: once; cdr3_nt: TGTGCCAGCAGCTGGGCAGGGCTTGATACGCAGTATTTT; cdr3_aa: CASSWAGLDTQYF
j_call: TRBJ2-7; d_call: TRBD1; v_call: TRBV20-1; clone_size: NA; cdr3_nt: TGCAGTGCTAGTGTAGACCCGGGACAGGGGAACGTACGGAACTTC; cdr3_aa: CSASVDPGQGNVRNF
j_call: TRBJ2-7; d_call: NA; v_call: TRBV4-1; clone_size: few; cdr3_nt: TGCGCCAGCAGCCTTACAAGAACCTACGAGCAGTACTTC; cdr3_aa: CASSLTRTYEQYF
j_call: TRBJ2-5; d_call: NA; v_call: TRBV6-6; clone_size: NA; cdr3_nt: TGTGCCAGCAGATCGGGACTCATGAGGACCCAGTACTTC; cdr3_aa: CASRSGLMRTQYF
j_call: TRBJ1-3; d_call: TRBD1; v_call: TRBV7-9; clone_size: NA; cdr3_nt: TGTGCCAGCAGCCAACAGGGGGCCGCTGGAAACACCATATATTTT; cdr3_aa: CASSQQGAAGNTIYF
j_call: TRBJ1-2; d_call: NA; v_call: TRBV11-2; clone_size: NA; cdr3_nt: TGTGCCAGCAGCTATGGATCGGAGACAGGAGGCTACACCTTC; cdr3_aa: CASSYGSETGGYTF
j_call: TRBJ1-1; d_call: NA; v_call: TRBV9; clone_size: NA; cdr3_nt: TGTGCCAGCAGCGTACAAGGGGAACTAAACACTGAAGCTTTCTTT; cdr3_aa: CASSVQGELNTEAFF
j_call: TRBJ2-4; d_call: NA; v_call: TRBV11-2; clone_size: NA; cdr3_nt: TGTGCCAGCAGCTTGTCCGAGGGTATTCAGTACTTC; cdr3_aa: CASSLSEGIQYF